The clone carrying this TCR beta chain was seen many times. Its antigen is unidentified. This entry belongs to a study of naive and memory T cell subsets. Study findings and constraints: TCR transcript changes with activation or differentiation may affect this RNA method.

The library had UMIs added by 3' ligation of an oligonucleotide to TCR cDNA. Whole-blood samples were roughly 2.3 ml of peripheral blood from healthy adult volunteers. Cells were not sorted; total RNA input targeted roughly 1 to 1,100 ng. The CDR3 sequence is 14 residues long. Germline values: CDR1 KGHSH, CDR2 LQKENI. With 6 bases clipped from V and 2 bases from J, the junction kept 3 bases outside the gene matches. The SP2 primer and nested alpha and beta constant region primers amplified ligated cDNA in four rounds. Alpha and beta constant region primers primed reverse transcription for blood and skin samples. TCRdb itself ran the 5' RACE reads through MiXCR, one entry per CDR3 protein. The table includes fewer than 40,000 distinct CDR3 sequences, approximately 15% detected once.

This TCR came from a female donor in good health. The rearrangement links TRBV18 to TRBJ1-2; TRBD1 agrees at 10 bases. CDR3 bases: TGTGCCAGCTCGGAGACAGGGGGCAACTATGGCTACACCTTC. Amino acid sequence: CASSETGGNYGYTF.